Below, 30 T cell receptor beta chains from the same sample are listed, as sequenced in a study of T cell responses to AZD1222 COVID-19 vaccine. Data came from immunoSEQ multiplex PCR; TCRdb stores just in-frame clones and leaves some out. The sample has under 85,000 clones; 87% are singletons. Sequencing used peripheral blood, obtained on day 0 of AZD1222 vaccination. These receptors were taken from an adult in good health.

The rearrangement joins TRBV28 to TRBJ1-1, with 7 bases lining up with TRBD1. The CDR3 spans 15 residues. V lost 5 bases and J lost 4; bases outside the gene matches: 10. Germline-derived CDR1 and CDR2 are MDHEN and SYDVKM. CDR3 DNA: TGTGCCAGCAGTCCATCGGACAGGAGGGTCACTGAAGCTTTCTTT. Translated, it gives CASSPSDRRVTEAFF.

The rearrangement uses TRBV4-1 and TRBJ1-2; D perhaps matches TRBD1 (6 bases). CDR1 is MGHRA and CDR2 is YSYEKL in the germline V gene. This CDR3 spans 16 amino acids. With 1 base removed from V and 3 bases from J, the gap between germline ends came to 15 bases. DNA for the CDR3: TGCGCCAGCAGCCAAGCTCCCGGGGGGGGCGACTATGGCTACACCTTC. Residues: CASSQAPGGGDYGYTF.

This clone appeared once. In DNA form, the CDR3 reads TGCAGCGTTTGGGTACCTAACACCGGGGAGCTGTTTTTT. This gives the protein CSVWVPNTGELFF. J is TRBJ2-2 and V is TRBV29-1; D is unclear. Trimming pared 5 bases from V and 2 bases from J, leaving 9 bases between. Germline loops: CDR1 SQVTM, CDR2 ANQGSEA. CDR3 length: 13 amino acids.

The J gene is TRBJ2-5, the V gene TRBV5-4; TRBD1 is a possible D gene (6 bases). The CDR3 is made up of 14 amino acids. Germline V gives CDR1 SGHNT, CDR2 YYREEE (reference sequence). V was shortened by 4 bases and J by 1 base, with 11 bases between the two germline ends. The CDR3 region has the DNA TGTGCCAGCAGCGGTACAGGGTTCCAAGAGACCCAGTACTTC. Residues: CASSGTGFQETQYF.

This clone has just a few counts. The J gene is TRBJ2-1, the V gene TRBV27; D may be TRBD2 (5 bases). V was shortened by 3 bases and J by 7 bases, with 16 bases between the two germline ends. This CDR3 comprises 15 residues. The germline V gene encodes CDR1 MNHEY and CDR2 SMNVEV (reference sequence). The CDR3 nucleotides read TGTGCCAGCAGTTTTCTCGACGGGATGAGTAATGAGCAGTTCTTC. Translating gives CASSFLDGMSNEQFF.

This rearrangement joins TRBV7-6 to TRBJ2-7; D uncertain. The CDR3 totals 11 residues. Germline V gives CDR1 SGHVS, CDR2 FNYEAQ. V dropped 7 bases and J dropped 4 bases, with 8 bases sitting between them. Here the CDR3 DNA reads TGTGCCAGCACCCAAGGGTACGAGCAGTACTTC. This codes for CASTQGYEQYF.

V and J are TRBV28 and TRBJ1-6, with D possibly matching TRBD1 (5 bases). The V end was cut by 1 base, the J end by 6 bases, with 10 bases between. This CDR3 contains 15 residues. CDR1 is MDHEN, CDR2 SYDVKM, per germline. CDR3 coding DNA: TGTGCCAGCAGTTTATCGGGCGGGGGTAATTCACCCCTCCACTTT. It codes for CASSLSGGGNSPLHF. Supplemented by reference TRBV28 and TRBJ1-6, the full variable domain reads DVKVTQSSRYLVKRTGEKVFLECVQDMDHENMFWYRQDPGLGLRLIYFSYDVKMKEKGDIPEGYSVSREKKERFSLILESASTNQTSMYLCASSLSGGGNSPLHFGNGTRLTVT.

V usage is TRBV5-5 and J usage is TRBJ2-7; D may match TRBD1 or TRBD2 (5 bases each). In germline, CDR1 is SGHKS, CDR2 YYEKEE (reference sequence). V lost 4 bases to trimming and J lost 2 bases, with 10 bases between them. The CDR3 loop spans 13 amino acids. CDR3 nucleotide sequence: TGTGCCAGCAGCGCCCGGGACGCCTACGAGCAGTACTTC. Protein sequence: CASSARDAYEQYF.

The rearrangement links TRBV20-1 to TRBJ1-2, with unresolved D. V was clipped by 3 bases and J by 5 bases, with 10 bases between them. The CDR3 length is 12 residues. Germline-derived CDR1 and CDR2 are DFQATT and SNEGSKA (reference sequence). For the CDR3, the DNA is TGCAGTGCTAGTGTGGCCTCGTATGGCTACACCTTC. Its translation is CSASVASYGYTF.

The rearrangement joins TRBV29-1 to TRBJ1-1; the D gene is possibly TRBD1 (6 bases). The germline CDR1 and CDR2 sequences are SQVTM and ANQGSEA. The CDR3 has 15 amino acids. V lost 8 bases and J lost 0, with 19 bases in between. Here the CDR3 DNA reads TGCAGCTTCCGGGACACGCCAATGATGAACACTGAAGCTTTCTTT. It is translated as CSFRDTPMMNTEAFF.

The V and J genes are TRBV5-6 and TRBJ1-2, with 11 bases aligning to TRBD1. The CDR3 runs to 13 residues. V was clipped by 7 bases and J by 4 bases; unmatched bases: 3. CDR1 is SGHDT, CDR2 YYEEEE, per germline. Here the CDR3 DNA reads TGTGCCAGCCGGACAGGGGGCTCCTATGGCTACACCTTC. It yields the protein CASRTGGSYGYTF.

This chain joins TRBV15 and TRBJ1-1; D is possibly TRBD1 (5 bases). V was pared by 3 bases and J by 2 bases, with 13 bases between. The CDR3 contains 15 residues. The germline gives CDR1 LNHNV, CDR2 YYDKDF (reference sequence). The CDR3 sequence: CATSSSRQQNTEAFF. DNA for the CDR3: TGTGCCACCAGCAGTTCTCGACAGCAAAACACTGAAGCTTTCTTT.

This clone has a handful of counts. The chain is built from TRBV6-5 and TRBJ2-7, with a tentative D call TRBD1 (6 bases). Trimming removed 9 bases at V and 3 bases at J, with 9 bases between. There are 11 residues in the CDR3. Germline V gene sequence: CDR1 MNHEY, CDR2 SVGAGI. Written as DNA, the CDR3 is TGTGCCAGTACGGACAGCTACGAGCAGTACTTC. Translating it yields CASTDSYEQYF.

The chain joins TRBV2 to TRBJ1-2; D unclear. The CDR3 extends over 13 amino acids. Germline CDR1 and CDR2: SNHLY and FYNNEI. V was pared by 3 bases and J by 1 base, with 6 bases between. CDR3 in amino acids: CASSEGSNYGYTF. CDR3 DNA: TGTGCCAGCAGTGAGGGCAGTAACTATGGCTACACCTTC.

The CDR3 loop reads CASGTATNEKLFF. CDR3 coding DNA: TGTGCCAGCGGAACAGCAACTAATGAAAAACTGTTTTTT. The chain employs TRBV28 and TRBJ1-4; no definite D call. V lost 8 bases to trimming and J lost 0 bases, with 7 bases between them. The V gene's germline CDR1 is MDHEN and CDR2 SYDVKM. There are 13 residues in the CDR3.

This clone has only a few counts. The CDR3 DNA is TGTGCCAGCAGAGGGTTGGACACCGGGGAGCTGTTTTTT. The encoded protein is CASRGLDTGELFF. V and J are TRBV7-9 and TRBJ2-2; D remains ambiguous. The CDR3 has 13 amino acids. Trimming took off 6 bases at V and 3 bases at J, with 8 bases between the two ends. Germline CDR1 SEHNR, CDR2 FQNEAQ (reference sequence).

V and J are TRBV18 and TRBJ2-7, with 10 nucleotides matching TRBD2. In germline, CDR1 is KGHSH, CDR2 LQKENI. CDR3 length: 14 amino acids. J was trimmed by 6 bases and V by 2 bases; bases with no gene match: 4. CDR3 amino acids: CASSPSGRAGEQYF. For the CDR3, the DNA is TGTGCCAGCTCACCAAGCGGGAGGGCGGGCGAGCAGTACTTC.

This clone was detected a few times. The chain uses TRBV18 and TRBJ2-2; perhaps D is TRBD1 or TRBD2 (5 bases each). The CDR3 totals 15 residues. Germline V gene lookup returns CDR1 KGHSH and CDR2 LQKENI. Trimming left V 3 bases short and J 2 bases short, with 10 bases between. DNA for the CDR3: TGTGCCAGCTCACCGAGGGGTACCAACACCGGGGAGCTGTTTTTT. It yields the protein CASSPRGTNTGELFF.

The chain joins TRBV19 to TRBJ2-7; a weak D match, TRBD1 (6 bases). V lost 0 bases and J lost 6, with 15 bases in between. The CDR3 has 15 residues. Per the germline V gene, CDR1 is LNHDA and CDR2 is SQIVND (reference sequence). The CDR3 DNA reads TGTGCCAGTAGTATAGATCATCACAGGGAGACCGAGCAGTACTTC. This codes for CASSIDHHRETEQYF.

This clone was observed a few times. The J gene is TRBJ2-7, the V gene TRBV27; TRBD1 aligns across 10 bases. This CDR3 spans 16 amino acids. V lost 7 bases to trimming and J lost 6 bases; unmatched junction nucleotides: 15. Per the germline V gene, CDR1 is MNHEY and CDR2 is SMNVEV (reference sequence). The CDR3 loop reads CASTPRRTGGQVEQYF. The CDR3 bases are TGTGCCAGCACCCCCCGACGGACAGGGGGTCAGGTCGAGCAGTACTTC.

This clone appeared once. The rearrangement joins TRBV7-9 to TRBJ1-1; a weak D match, TRBD1 (5 bases). This CDR3 comprises 14 residues. Germline V gives CDR1 SEHNR, CDR2 FQNEAQ (reference sequence). V lost 5 bases to trimming and J lost 2 bases, with 12 bases between them. CDR3 nucleotide sequence: TGTGCCAGCAGCCAGGGCCGGGTTAACACTGAAGCTTTCTTT. Translated, it gives CASSQGRVNTEAFF. Full variable domain (rest looked up from reference TRBV7-9 and TRBJ1-1): DTGVSQNPRHKITKRGQNVTFRCDPISEHNRLYWYRQTLGQGPEFLTYFQNEAQLEKSRLLSDRFSAERPKGSFSTLEIQRTEQGDSAMYLCASSQGRVNTEAFFGQGTRLTVV.

This clone came up a few times. The V call is TRBV6-2 or TRBV6-3, the J call TRBJ1-5; unclear D gene. V was cut by 3 bases and J by 1 base, with 4 bases left in between. The CDR3 covers 13 residues. The germline V gene encodes CDR1 MNHEY and CDR2 SVGEGT. CDR3 sequence (DNA): TGTGCCAGCAGTTATATGAGCAATCAGCCCCAGCATTTT. Translated: CASSYMSNQPQHF.

The V and J genes are TRBV27 and TRBJ2-1; a possible D gene is TRBD1 (5 bases). This CDR3 has 13 residues. The V end lost 7 bases, the J end lost 8 bases, and 15 bases lay between the germline ends. Germline V gene sequence: CDR1 MNHEY, CDR2 SMNVEV (reference sequence). The CDR3 loop is CASTYGADHEQFF. CDR3 nucleotides: TGTGCCAGCACTTATGGGGCGGACCATGAGCAGTTCTTC.

This clone was detected only a few times. The chain is built from TRBV27 and TRBJ2-2; 7 bases line up with TRBD2. V lost 6 bases and J lost 5; bases outside the gene matches: 9. Germline V CDR1 and CDR2: MNHEY, SMNVEV (reference sequence). This CDR3 contains 15 residues. The CDR3 bases are TGTGCCAGCAGCCCCCCATGGCGGGGGACCGGGGAGCTGTTTTTT. This encodes CASSPPWRGTGELFF.

The chain is built from TRBV18 and TRBJ2-5; 9 bases match TRBD2. CDR3 length equals 16 residues. The junction had 12 bases not matched to a gene; V was cut back by 3 bases and J by 7 bases. From germline, CDR1 is KGHSH and CDR2 LQKENI. The CDR3 bases are TGTGCCAGCTCACCGGAAGGAGCGGGAGGTTCGGGGACCCAGTACTTC. This codes for CASSPEGAGGSGTQYF.

The chain has TRBV2 and TRBJ2-1; perhaps TRBD2 as D (7 bases). The CDR3 spans 14 residues. Trimming took off 7 bases at V and 8 bases at J, with 18 bases between the two ends. Looked up from germline, CDR1 is SNHLY and CDR2 is FYNNEI. CDR3 protein: CASTMGGAGDEQFF. The DNA of the CDR3 is TGTGCCAGCACCATGGGGGGGGCAGGCGATGAGCAGTTCTTC.

The genes are TRBV2 and TRBJ2-7; the D gene is possibly TRBD2 (5 bases). The CDR3 has 12 amino acids. V was pared by 8 bases and J by 5 bases, with 13 bases between. Germline V gene sequence: CDR1 SNHLY, CDR2 FYNNEI. The CDR3 protein is CASRERVHEQYF. CDR3 DNA: TGTGCCAGCCGAGAGAGGGTCCACGAGCAGTACTTC.

The V call is TRBV5-4, the J call TRBJ1-2, with 8 nucleotides matching TRBD1. Germline loops: CDR1 SGHNT, CDR2 YYREEE (reference sequence). The CDR3 consists of 15 residues. The J segment lost 4 bases and the V segment lost 0 bases, leaving 5 bases of the junction unmatched. The CDR3 region is CASSLGQGSGYGYTF. The CDR3 DNA sequence: TGTGCCAGCAGCTTGGGACAGGGGAGTGGCTATGGCTACACCTTC.

This chain joins TRBV10-2 and TRBJ2-7; D may be TRBD1 (5 bases). Germline V gene sequence: CDR1 WSHSY, CDR2 SAAADI. Trimming left V 2 bases short and J 3 bases short, with 8 bases between. This CDR3 has 13 amino acids. The DNA of the CDR3 is TGCGCCAGCAGTGAGGGGGCTTACTACGAGCAGTACTTC. Translating it yields CASSEGAYYEQYF.

The chain carries TRBV21-1 and TRBJ2-7; TRBD2 reflects the table's D call only, with no check against the DNA. TRBV21-1 is annotated as a pseudogene. The CDR3 length is 14 residues. The CDR3 DNA sequence: TGTGCCAGCAGCAATAGCGGGTCCCTCTACGAGCAGTACTTC. Translation gives CASSNSGSLYEQYF.